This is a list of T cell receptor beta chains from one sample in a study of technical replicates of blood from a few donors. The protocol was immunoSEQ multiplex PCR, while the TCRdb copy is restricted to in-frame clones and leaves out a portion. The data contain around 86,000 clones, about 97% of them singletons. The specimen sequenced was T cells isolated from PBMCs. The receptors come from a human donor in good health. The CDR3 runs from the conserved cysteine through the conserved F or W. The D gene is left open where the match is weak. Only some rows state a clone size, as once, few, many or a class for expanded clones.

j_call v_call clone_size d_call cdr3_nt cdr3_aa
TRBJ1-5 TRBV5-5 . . TGTGCCAGTTCTCCCGTCCAGGGTTTCCCAAGCAATCAGCCCCAGCATTTT CASSPVQGFPSNQPQHF
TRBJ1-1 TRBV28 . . TGTGCCAGCGTGAGATGGAGGTTGACTGAAGCTTTCTTT CASVRWRLTEAFF
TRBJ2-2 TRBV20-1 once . TGCAGTGCTCCAGGGACCGGGGAGCTGTTTTTT CSAPGTGELFF
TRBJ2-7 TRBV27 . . TGTGCCAGCAGTTCGCGCGGACAGAGCTACGAGCAGTACTTC CASSSRGQSYEQYF
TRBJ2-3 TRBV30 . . TGTGCCTGGACAGGGGAGAGGAGACCAGATACGCAGTATTTT CAWTGERRPDTQYF
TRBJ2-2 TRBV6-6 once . TGTGCCAGCATTGGGGGCCACACCGGGGAGCTGTTTTTT CASIGGHTGELFF
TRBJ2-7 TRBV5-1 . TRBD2 TGCGCCAGCAGCTTGGGGGGTAGCGGGAGTACCTCCTACGAGCAGTACTTC CASSLGGSGSTSYEQYF
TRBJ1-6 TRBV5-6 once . TGTGCCAGCAGCTTGGAGCAGGGGATCGATAATTCACCCCTCCACTTT CASSLEQGIDNSPLHF
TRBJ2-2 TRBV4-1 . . TGCGCCAGCAGCCAATTAATAACGGTACACACCGGGGAGCTGTTTTTT CASSQLITVHTGELFF
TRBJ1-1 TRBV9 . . TGTGCCAGCAGTAGGTCCAGGGGCTCTGAAGCTTTCTTT CASSRSRGSEAFF
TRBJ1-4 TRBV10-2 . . TGCGCCACCCTAGACTATTCTCCAACTAATGAAAAACTGTTTTTT CATLDYSPTNEKLFF
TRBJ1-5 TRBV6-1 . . TGTGCCAGCAGTGAAGTGGGTGGAGGTTTCGGTCAGCCCCAGCATTTT CASSEVGGGFGQPQHF
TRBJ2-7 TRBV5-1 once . TGCGCCAGCAGCTTGGCGGGAGTCAAAGCCTACGAGCAGTACTTC CASSLAGVKAYEQYF
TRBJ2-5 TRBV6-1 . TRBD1 TGTGCCAGCATCCGGACAGGGCTTACTCAAGAGACCCAGTACTTC CASIRTGLTQETQYF
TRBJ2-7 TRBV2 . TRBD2 TGTGCCAGCAGGGGGCGCAGGGGACTAGCGGGCTACGAGCAGTACTTC CASRGRRGLAGYEQYF
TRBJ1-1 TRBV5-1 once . TGCGCCAGCAGCCCCCGACAGGCATATGGAGCTTTCTTT CASSPRQAYGAFF
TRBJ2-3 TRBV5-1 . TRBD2 TGCGCCAGCAGCCATCAGCGGGGAGACACAGATACGCAGTATTTT CASSHQRGDTDTQYF
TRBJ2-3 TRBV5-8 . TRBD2 TGTGCCAGCAGCTTGGTAGGGACTAGCGGATTAGATACGCAGTATTTT CASSLVGTSGLDTQYF
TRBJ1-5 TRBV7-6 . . TGTGCCAGCAGCTCAGGCCTATTCAATCAGCCCCAGCATTTT CASSSGLFNQPQHF
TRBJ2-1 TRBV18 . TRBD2 TGTGCCAGCTCACCACGTCCAGCGGGAGTGGGGGCGGGCAATGAGCAGTTCTTC CASSPRPAGVGAGNEQFF
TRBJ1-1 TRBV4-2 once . TGTGCCAGCAGCCGACCTGGAGCCAGGAACACTGAAGCTTTCTTT CASSRPGARNTEAFF
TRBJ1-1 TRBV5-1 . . TGCGCCAGCAGCTTGGGCGGTCAGAGGAACACTGAAGCTTTCTTT CASSLGGQRNTEAFF
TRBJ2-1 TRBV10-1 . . TGCGCCAGCAGTGAATCAGGGGCCGAAACCTACAATGAGCAGTTCTTC CASSESGAETYNEQFF
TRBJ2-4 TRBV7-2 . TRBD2 TGTGCCAGCAGCTGGACTAGCGGTGGCAAAAACATTCAGTACTTC CASSWTSGGKNIQYF
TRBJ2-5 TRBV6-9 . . TGTGCCAGCAGTTATTTGGGGGGTACAGAGACCCAGTACTTC CASSYLGGTETQYF
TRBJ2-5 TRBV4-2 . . TGTGCCAGCAGAGGACTGGAAGAGACCCAGTACTTC CASRGLEETQYF
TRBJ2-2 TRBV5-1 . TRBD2 TGCGCCAGCAGCTTGGGGGGGACTAGCGGGAGCGTAACGAACACCGGGGAGCTGTTTTTT CASSLGGTSGSVTNTGELFF
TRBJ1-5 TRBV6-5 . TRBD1 TGTGCCAGCCGCCAGACAGGGTATAGCAATCAGCCCCAGCATTTT CASRQTGYSNQPQHF
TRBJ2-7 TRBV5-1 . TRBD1 TGCGCCAGCAGCTTCCAGGGGGCTGCCTACGAGCAGTACTTC CASSFQGAAYEQYF
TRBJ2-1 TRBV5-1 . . TGCGCCAGCGGTAGGGGAAACAATGAGCAGTTCTTC CASGRGNNEQFF
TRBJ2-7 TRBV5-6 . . TGTGCCAGCAGCTTGGGAGGGACTCACCTCGAGCAGTACTTC CASSLGGTHLEQYF
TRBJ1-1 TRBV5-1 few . TGCGCCAGCAGCTTGGTACAAAGCACTGAAGCTTTCTTT CASSLVQSTEAFF
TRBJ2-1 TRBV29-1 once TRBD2 TGCAGCGTTGAGGGGCTGGGGGGCCCTAGCGGGAAAAACAATGAGCAGTTCTTC CSVEGLGGPSGKNNEQFF
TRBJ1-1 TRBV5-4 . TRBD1 TGTGCCAGCAGCGTCGGGACAGGGGATGGGTTCTTT CASSVGTGDGFF
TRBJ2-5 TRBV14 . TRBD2 TGTGCCAGCAGCCCGGGGGAGGGCTTCGGGGAGACCCAGTACTTC CASSPGEGFGETQYF
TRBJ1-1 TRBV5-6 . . TGTGCCAGCAGCTTGAGGCGGTTCGTAACTTTCTTT CASSLRRFVTFF
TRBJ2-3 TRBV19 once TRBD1 TGTGCCAGTACAGCCTCGGGACAGGGGGGAGATACGCAGTATTTT CASTASGQGGDTQYF
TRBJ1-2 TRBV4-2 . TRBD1 TGTGCCAGCAGCCAAGTTGACAGGGGGAATTTGTTAAATGGCTACACCTTC CASSQVDRGNLLNGYTF
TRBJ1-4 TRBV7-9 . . TGTGCCAGCAGCCGGACGGGAGCGACAACTAATGAAAAACTGTTTTTT CASSRTGATTNEKLFF
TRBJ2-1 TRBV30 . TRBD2 TGTGCCTGGAGCATTGGGATAGCGGGGGGTGAGCAGTTCTTC CAWSIGIAGGEQFF
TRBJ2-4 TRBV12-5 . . TGTGCTAGTGGTTTGACCCCGACAGGCCCCAAAAACATTCAGTACTTC CASGLTPTGPKNIQYF
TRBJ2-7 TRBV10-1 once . TGCGCCAGCAGCCCGAGACTAGTCCCCTACGAGCAGTACTTC CASSPRLVPYEQYF
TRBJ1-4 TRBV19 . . TGTGCCAGTAGTCGAAACTTTGAAAAACTGTTTTTT CASSRNFEKLFF
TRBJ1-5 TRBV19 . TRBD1 TGTGCCACCACAGGGGGAAATCAGCCCCAGCATTTT CATTGGNQPQHF
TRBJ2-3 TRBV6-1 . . TGTGCCAGCAGTGAAATTGAGACAGATACGCAGTATTTT CASSEIETDTQYF
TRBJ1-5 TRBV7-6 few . TGTGCCAGCAGCTCTATAGAGACAACGGCCCAGCATTTT CASSSIETTAQHF
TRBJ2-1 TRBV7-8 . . TGTGCCAGCAGCTATAACAATGAGCAGTTCTTC CASSYNNEQFF
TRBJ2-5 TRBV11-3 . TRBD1 TGTGCCAGCAGCCAACAGGGGGGAGAGACCCAGTACTTC CASSQQGGETQYF
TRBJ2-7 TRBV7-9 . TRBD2 TGTGCCAGCAGCCCCATGGGACTAGCGGGTATTAAGCAGTACTTC CASSPMGLAGIKQYF
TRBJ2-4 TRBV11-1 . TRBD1 TGTGCCAGCACTAGACAGGGCGGAGCCAAAAACATTCAGTACTTC CASTRQGGAKNIQYF
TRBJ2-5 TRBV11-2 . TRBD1 TGTGCCAGCAGCACCCGGACAGGGAACCAAGAGACCCAGTACTTC CASSTRTGNQETQYF